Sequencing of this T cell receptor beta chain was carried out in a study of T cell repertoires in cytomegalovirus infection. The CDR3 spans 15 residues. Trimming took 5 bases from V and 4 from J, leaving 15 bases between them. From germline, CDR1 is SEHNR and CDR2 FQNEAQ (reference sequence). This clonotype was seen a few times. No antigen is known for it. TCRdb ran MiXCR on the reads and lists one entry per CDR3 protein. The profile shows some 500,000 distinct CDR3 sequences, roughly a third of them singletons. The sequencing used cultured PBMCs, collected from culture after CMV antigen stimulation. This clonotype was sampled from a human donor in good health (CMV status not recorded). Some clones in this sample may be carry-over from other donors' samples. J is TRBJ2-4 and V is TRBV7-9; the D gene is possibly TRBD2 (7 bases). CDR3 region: CASSPLGGAKNIQYF. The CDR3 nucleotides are TGTGCCAGCAGCCCCCTAGGGGGGGCGAAAAACATTCAGTACTTC. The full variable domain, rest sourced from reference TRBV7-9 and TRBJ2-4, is DTGVSQNPRHKITKRGQNVTFRCDPISEHNRLYWYRQTLGQGPEFLTYFQNEAQLEKSRLLSDRFSAERPKGSFSTLEIQRTEQGDSAMYLCASSPLGGAKNIQYFGAGTRLSVL.